This T cell receptor (beta chain) was profiled in a study of blood T cell repertoires in COVID-19. On the study more broadly: The United States, Italy and Spain provided the acute and convalescent COVID-19 samples. PBMCs, B-cell-depleted T cells, or T cells were the source of the cDNA or gDNA that made up the material.

In the authors' methods: Amplification from reference gene primers served as the basis for estimated nucleated cell counts. Measured with immunoSEQ multiplex PCR; TCRdb has only the in-frame clones, and not every one. The DNA was the basis for D and trimming; V, J and clone size are from that table. Of under 250,000 clones listed, about 86% are singletons. This CDR3 comprises 13 residues. With V trimmed by 8 bases and J by 3 bases, 4 bases remained unmatched. Germline CDR1 SNHLY, CDR2 FYNNEI. The specimen sequenced was peripheral blood. V gene TRBV2 combines with J gene TRBJ1-2; 9 bases are shared with TRBD1. This sequence originates from an older woman with acute or convalescent COVID-19. CDR3 residues: CASLGQGHYGYTF. CDR3 DNA sequence: TGTGCCAGCCTAGGACAGGGGCACTATGGCTACACCTTC. Based on the CDR3 plus reference TRBV2 and TRBJ1-2, the full variable domain is EPEVTQTPSHQVTQMGQEVILRCVPISNHLYFYWYRQILGQKVEFLVSFYNNEISEKSEIFDDQFSVERPDGSNFTLKIRSTKLEDSAMYFCASLGQGHYGYTFGSGTRLTVV.